These T cell receptor beta chains were read from a single sample in a study of beta chain features in type 1 diabetes. The method was immunoSEQ multiplex PCR; TCRdb's version includes in-frame clones alone and lacks a portion of them. The sample lists 620,000 or so clones; less than 20% were seen once. What was sequenced was naive CD4+ T cells from blood. The receptors were sampled from a man aged 18 to 30 in good health. The CDR3 runs from the conserved cysteine through the conserved F or W. A D gene is named only where the DNA matches it firmly. Clone size is shown for a subset of rows, as once, few, many or a class of expanded clone.

J gene	clone size	D gene	V gene	CDR3 DNA	CDR3 protein
TRBJ2-5	NA	TRBD2	TRBV4-1	TGCGCCAGCAGCCAAGATAGGCTAGCGGGAGATAGGGAGACCCAGTACTTC	CASSQDRLAGDRETQYF
TRBJ1-4	few	TRBD1	TRBV15	TGTGCCACCAGCAGACCGGGACAGGGGCAGGGTGAAAAACTGTTTTTT	CATSRPGQGQGEKLFF
TRBJ2-7	few	TRBD1	TRBV30	TGTGCCTGGAGTGTAACAGGGGTTCGGTACGAGCAGTACTTC	CAWSVTGVRYEQYF
TRBJ2-1	NA	NA	TRBV29-1	TGCAGCGGAGGGGGGGCGAGCTCCTACAATGAGCAGTTCTTC	CSGGGASSYNEQFF
TRBJ2-7	few	TRBD1	TRBV10-3	TGTGCCATCAGTGCCCCGGAGAGGGGACAGGGTCCCTACGAGCAGTACTTC	CAISAPERGQGPYEQYF
TRBJ1-5	few	TRBD1	TRBV5-5	TGTGCCAGCAGCTTGGAGGGGGACAGGGGCCTCCTCAATCAGCCCCAGCATTTT	CASSLEGDRGLLNQPQHF
TRBJ1-2	few	TRBD1	TRBV5-1	TGCGCCAGCAGCCGTGGACAGGTGGGGAACTATGGCTACACCTTC	CASSRGQVGNYGYTF
TRBJ2-7	NA	NA	TRBV9	TGTGCCAGCAGCGTAGGGGAGGGGGGCTACGAGCAGTACTTC	CASSVGEGGYEQYF
TRBJ2-3	few	NA	TRBV7-2	TGTGCCAGCAGCTTAGCGGTCACAGATACGCAGTATTTT	CASSLAVTDTQYF
TRBJ2-7	NA	NA	TRBV10-3	TGTGCCAGCCAACAGGGTCGAGGCGAGCAGTACTTC	CASQQGRGEQYF
TRBJ2-2	NA	TRBD2	TRBV29-1	TGCAGCGGAGGGACTAGCGGTGGGACCGGGGAGCTGTTTTTT	CSGGTSGGTGELFF
TRBJ2-7	few	TRBD2	TRBV9	TGTGCCAGCAGCCCCCGGGGAGGGCTCAGCCACGAGCAGTACTTC	CASSPRGGLSHEQYF
TRBJ2-3	many	TRBD1	TRBV7-9	TGTGCCAGCAGTTCCATCCGGGACAGGGGGCACGGGCAGTATTTT	CASSSIRDRGHGQYF
TRBJ2-1	NA	NA	TRBV13	TGTGCCAGCAGCGGGGGAGGACTGAGCTCCTACAATGAGCAGTTCTTC	CASSGGGLSSYNEQFF
TRBJ1-1	NA	TRBD1	TRBV18	TGTGCCAGCTCACAGAACAGGGGGCCCAGGAACACTGAAGCTTTCTTT	CASSQNRGPRNTEAFF
TRBJ2-7	NA	TRBD2	TRBV27	TGTGCCAGCAGTTCCCTGACTAGCGGGGGGCCGAGCTCCTACGAGCAGTACTTC	CASSSLTSGGPSSYEQYF
TRBJ2-2	NA	NA	TRBV29-1	TGCAGCGCTATCAAACTCAACACCGGGGAGCTGTTTTTT	CSAIKLNTGELFF
TRBJ2-7	few	NA	TRBV28	TGTGCCAGCAGTTACAACCTTAGACCCCTCGGGAGCTCCTACGAGCAGTACTTC	CASSYNLRPLGSSYEQYF
TRBJ1-5	few	NA	TRBV7-9	TGTGCCAGCAGGTCAACTTTTAGCAATCAGCCCCAGCATTTT	CASRSTFSNQPQHF
TRBJ2-5	NA	NA	TRBV6-1	TGTGCCAGCAGTCAAGAGACCCAGTACTTC	CASSQETQYF
TRBJ2-5	few	NA	TRBV11-2	TGTGCCAGCAGCCCCCTTGGCCCACAAGAGACCCAGTACTTC	CASSPLGPQETQYF
TRBJ2-3	NA	TRBD1	TRBV12-5	TGTGCTAGTGGTTTGGGCCGGACAGGTCTCCGCTCATCCACGGTCACAGATACGCAGTATTTT	CASGLGRTGLRSSTVTDTQYF
TRBJ2-1	few	NA	TRBV7-2	TGTGCCAGCAGCTCCCCCCGGGGGTCCTACAATGAGCAGTTCTTC	CASSSPRGSYNEQFF
TRBJ1-5	few	NA	TRBV5-1	TGCGCCAGCAGCTTGGCAGGGGCCGGCAATCAGCCCCAGCATTTT	CASSLAGAGNQPQHF
TRBJ2-7	few	TRBD2	TRBV7-8	TGTGCCAGCAGCTTAATCCCCCTAGCGGGGTTCTACGAGCAGTACTTC	CASSLIPLAGFYEQYF
TRBJ1-1	few	NA	TRBV6-5	TGTGCCAGCACCCGAAATACGGGTGAAGCTTTCTTT	CASTRNTGEAFF
TRBJ2-5	NA	NA	TRBV5-1	TGCGCCAGCAGCTCGGGCCCCTTGGGCAAGCAGGAGACCCAGTACTTC	CASSSGPLGKQETQYF
TRBJ1-4	NA	NA	TRBV5-6	TGTGCCAGCAGCTTTGAGGTCTGCTTCGTGTTTTTT	CASSFEVCFVFF
TRBJ2-3	NA	NA	TRBV6-1	TGTGCCAGCAGGGAGGCGGGCGCAGATACGCAGTATTTT	CASREAGADTQYF
TRBJ1-1	NA	TRBD1	TRBV4-1	TGCGCCAGCAGCCAGTCGGGACAGACGAACACTGAAGCTTTCTTT	CASSQSGQTNTEAFF
TRBJ2-5	NA	TRBD1	TRBV13	TGTGCCAGCAGCGGATGGACAGGGGGCGGAGGTGAGACCCAGTACTTC	CASSGWTGGGGETQYF
TRBJ2-3	NA	NA	TRBV5-4	TGTGCCAGCAGCTTCTCTGGGACCAGACTGGGAGATACGCAGTATTTT	CASSFSGTRLGDTQYF
TRBJ1-2	few	TRBD1	TRBV27	TGTGCCAGCAGTCCAGGGGGCAGTTCTGGCTACACCTTC	CASSPGGSSGYTF
TRBJ2-3	few	NA	TRBV6-4	TGTGCCAGCAGCCCGGGACACCACACAGATACGCAGTATTTT	CASSPGHHTDTQYF
TRBJ2-7	NA	NA	TRBV5-1	TGCGCCAGCAGCCAGCCAGGCATTTACGAGCAGTACTTC	CASSQPGIYEQYF
TRBJ1-6	once	NA	TRBV4-3	TGCGCCAGCAGCCACCCGGGTCGTATTGGGTCCTATAATTCACCCCTCCACTTT	CASSHPGRIGSYNSPLHF
TRBJ2-1	NA	NA	TRBV7-2	TGTGCCAGCAGCTGGACTAAATACAATGAGCAGTTCTTC	CASSWTKYNEQFF
TRBJ1-2	NA	NA	TRBV4-3	TGCGCCAGCAGCCAAGGGTTTAGCGGCGGCTACACCTTC	CASSQGFSGGYTF
TRBJ2-1	few	NA	TRBV7-2	TGTGCCAGCAGCCTCTCGGTCGGGTTCAATGAGCAGTTCTTC	CASSLSVGFNEQFF
TRBJ2-2	few	NA	TRBV5-4	TGTGCCAGCAGCCCTTTGCCTAGAGGGCGGACCGGGGAGCTGTTTTTT	CASSPLPRGRTGELFF
TRBJ1-1	few	NA	TRBV19	TGTGCCAGTAGTTATGACAGATTGAACACTGAAGCTTTCTTT	CASSYDRLNTEAFF
TRBJ1-1	NA	NA	TRBV9	TGTGCCAGCAGCGTAGGAGGACAGATGAACACTGAAGCTTTCTTT	CASSVGGQMNTEAFF
TRBJ1-2	NA	NA	TRBV4-1	TGCGCCAGCAGCCAAGGGTTTCCAGGGAATCCTCGTTTGGATGGCTACACCTTC	CASSQGFPGNPRLDGYTF
TRBJ2-3	few	TRBD2	TRBV7-9	TGTGCCAGCAGCCCCCCGACTAGCGGGGGGGCGGGTTTACTAGATACGCAGTATTTT	CASSPPTSGGAGLLDTQYF
TRBJ2-1	NA	TRBD2	TRBV6-1	TGTGCCAGCAGTAAAGGACTAGCGTTCTACAATGAGCAGTTCTTC	CASSKGLAFYNEQFF
TRBJ1-6	NA	NA	TRBV7-9	TGTGCCAACAGCCGAAATAACCCCTCAGATTCACCCCTCCACTTT	CANSRNNPSDSPLHF
TRBJ2-2	NA	NA	TRBV19	TGTGCCAGCCTTCAGACCGCGAACACCGGGGAGCTGTTTTTT	CASLQTANTGELFF